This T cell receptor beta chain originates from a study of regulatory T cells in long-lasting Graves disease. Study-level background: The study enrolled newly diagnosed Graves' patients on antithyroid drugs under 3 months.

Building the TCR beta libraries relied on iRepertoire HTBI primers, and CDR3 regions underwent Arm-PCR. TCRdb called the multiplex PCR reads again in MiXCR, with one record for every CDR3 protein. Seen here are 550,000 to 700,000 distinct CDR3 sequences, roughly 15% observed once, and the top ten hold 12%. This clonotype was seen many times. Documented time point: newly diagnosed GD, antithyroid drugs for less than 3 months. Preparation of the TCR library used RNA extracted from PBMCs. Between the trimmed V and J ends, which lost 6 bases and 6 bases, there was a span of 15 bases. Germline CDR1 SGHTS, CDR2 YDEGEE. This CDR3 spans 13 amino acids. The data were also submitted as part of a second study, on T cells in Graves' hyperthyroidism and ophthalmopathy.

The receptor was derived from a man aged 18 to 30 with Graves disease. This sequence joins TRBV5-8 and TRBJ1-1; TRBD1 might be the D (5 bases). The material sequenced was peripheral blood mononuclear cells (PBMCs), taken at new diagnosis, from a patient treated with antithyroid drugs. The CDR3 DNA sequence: TGTGCCAGCACCCGACAGCTTCAGGCTGAAGCTTTCTTT. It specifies CASTRQLQAEAFF.